Listed below are T cell receptor beta chains from one sample, sequenced in a study of shared clonotypes between healthy human individuals. Sequencing used immunoSEQ multiplex PCR; TCRdb keeps in-frame clones, though not all of them. The table has about 1.1 million clones, 75% to 80% seen once. The sample was memory CD4+ T cells from PBMCs. The source of these receptors is a man between 18 and 35 years old in good health. Some clones in this sample may be carry-over from other donors' samples. CDR3s include the opening cysteine and the closing phenylalanine or tryptophan. The D gene is left open where the match is weak. A row's size may be missing; if present it is once, few, many or a size class.

>NA|TRBV23-1|TRBJ1-5|NA
TGCGCCAGCAGTCAGGTCCAAAGGGTGAAGGCGAATAGCAATCAGCCCCAGCATTTT
CASSQVQRVKANSNQPQHF
>TRBD2|TRBV28|TRBJ2-3|NA
TGTGCCAGCAGCCTACTAGCGGGAGGGCCAGGGTATACGCAGTATTTT
CASSLLAGGPGYTQYF
>NA|TRBV25-1|TRBJ1-2|NA
TGTGCCAGCAGTGAATTAGGCAATGATGGCTACACCTTC
CASSELGNDGYTF
>NA|TRBV15|TRBJ2-1|NA
TGTGCCACCAGCAGAGATTCCCTAGCGCAATCCTACAATGAGCAGTTCTTC
CATSRDSLAQSYNEQFF
>NA|TRBV27|TRBJ2-2|NA
TGTGCCAGCAGTTTATCCCGGGGGTGGAGTATCGGGGAGCTGTTTTTT
CASSLSRGWSIGELFF
>NA|TRBV5-1|TRBJ1-1|few
TGCGCCAGCAGCTTGGGCCGAGCCCAAACTGAAGCTTTCTTT
CASSLGRAQTEAFF
>NA|TRBV7-2|TRBJ2-7|few
TGTGCCAGCAGCTCTCAAGGCGGGGAAGCCTACGAGCAGTACTTC
CASSSQGGEAYEQYF
>NA|TRBV6-1|TRBJ1-2|NA
TGTGCCAGCAGTGAAGCTACCAGGAAATATGGCTACACCTTC
CASSEATRKYGYTF
>NA|TRBV9|TRBJ2-5|few
TGTGCCAGCAGTTCCGGGGTCCAAGAGACCCAGTACTTC
CASSSGVQETQYF
>NA|TRBV6-6|TRBJ1-2|few
TGTGCCAGCCGGACAGATTCTAACTATGGCTACACCTTC
CASRTDSNYGYTF
>TRBD1|TRBV6-6|TRBJ1-1|NA
TGTGCCAGCAGCCGACAGGGGTTGGGCCAAGCTTTCTTT
CASSRQGLGQAFF
>TRBD1|TRBV28|TRBJ2-5|NA
TGTGCCAGCAGACTACCGGGACAGGGGCTCGGAGGGGAGACCCAGTACTTC
CASRLPGQGLGGETQYF
>NA|TRBV5-1|TRBJ1-2|few
TGCGCCAGCAGCTTGGGGCAGGGGCTATCCTATGGCTACACCTTC
CASSLGQGLSYGYTF
>TRBD2|TRBV6-5|TRBJ2-5|NA
TGTGCCAGCAGTTCCCCGGGCGGGAGTAACCAGTACTTC
CASSSPGGSNQYF
>NA|TRBV27|TRBJ1-4|NA
TGTGCCAGCAGTTTGGTAGGGGGGGCAACTAATGAAAAACTGTTTTTT
CASSLVGGATNEKLFF
>NA|TRBV2|TRBJ2-2|NA
TGTGCCAGCGGTCAAGTGAGTTCAGGGCCCGGGGAGCTGTTTTTT
CASGQVSSGPGELFF
>NA|TRBV2|TRBJ2-5|NA
TGTGCCAGCGGTCTTGACAGTCAAGAGACCCAGTACTTC
CASGLDSQETQYF
>TRBD1|TRBV25-1|TRBJ2-2|NA
TGTGCCAGCAGGCGGGACAGGCCGATCGTTGGCACCGGGGAGCTGTTTTTT
CASRRDRPIVGTGELFF
>TRBD1|TRBV7-9|TRBJ2-1|NA
TGTGCCAGCAGCAAGGGACAGGGTTGGGTCTTC
CASSKGQGWVF
>NA|TRBV18|TRBJ2-3|NA
TGTGCCAGCTCACCACTCAACACAGATACGCAGTATTTT
CASSPLNTDTQYF
>NA|TRBV5-6|TRBJ1-1|NA
TGTGCCAGCAGCTTGGGCCCGGCGAACACTGAAGCTTTCTTT
CASSLGPANTEAFF
>NA|TRBV7-8|TRBJ2-1|NA
TGTGCCAGCAGCGAGCCAGGGGGGATGAAGTTCAATGAGCAGTTCTTC
CASSEPGGMKFNEQFF
>TRBD1|TRBV27|TRBJ2-6|NA
TGTGCCAGCAGTTTACGAGTCCCAGGGGGCTTTGGCGATGGGGCCAACGTCCTGACTTTC
CASSLRVPGGFGDGANVLTF
>TRBD1|TRBV30|TRBJ2-1|few
TGTGCGCACGGGGGACAGGGTTACAATGAGCAGTTCTTC
CAHGGQGYNEQFF
>NA|TRBV2|TRBJ2-7|NA
TGTGCCAGCACGGGCGGGCTGCGCTACGAGCAGTACTTC
CASTGGLRYEQYF
>TRBD2|TRBV9|TRBJ2-1|NA
TGTGCCAGCAGCCCCGGGACTAGCTCTTGGAGCTCCTACAATGAGCAGTTCTTC
CASSPGTSSWSSYNEQFF
>NA|TRBV25-1|TRBJ1-1|many
TGTGCCAGCAGGAGGGGCCGTGGAGAAGCTTTCTTT
CASRRGRGEAFF
>NA|TRBV2|TRBJ2-5|NA
TGTGCCAGCAGTGAAGGTTCGTACCAAGAGACCCAGTACTTC
CASSEGSYQETQYF
>TRBD2|TRBV30|TRBJ2-7|NA
TGTGCCTGGACCGGACTAGCGGGAGGGCCAGTCTACGAGCAGTACTTC
CAWTGLAGGPVYEQYF
>NA|TRBV27|TRBJ2-1|once
TGTGCCAGCAGTTTAAGGACATTCGGGAATGAGCAGTTCTTC
CASSLRTFGNEQFF
>NA|TRBV15|TRBJ1-1|NA
TGTGCCACCAGCAGAGATTCTATAATTGAAGCTTTCTTT
CATSRDSIIEAFF
>TRBD1|TRBV6-1|TRBJ1-5|NA
TGTGCCAGCAGTGGCTACAGAGGGGGCGGCAATCAGCCCCAGCATTTT
CASSGYRGGGNQPQHF
>NA|TRBV7-9|TRBJ1-1|few
TGTGCCAGCAGCCCGACAGAGAACACTGAAGCTTTCTTT
CASSPTENTEAFF
>NA|TRBV28|TRBJ2-7|NA
TGTGCCAGCAGTTGGGGGACGGGCGAGCAGTACTTC
CASSWGTGEQYF
>NA|TRBV27|TRBJ2-6|NA
TGTGCCAGCGCATCGACAGTTAACTCTGGGGCCAACGTCCTGACTTTC
CASASTVNSGANVLTF
>TRBD2|TRBV5-4|TRBJ2-3|NA
TGTGCCAGCAGCCTCCTTGGACTAGCGGGGGGGCCAGATACGCAGTATTTT
CASSLLGLAGGPDTQYF
>NA|TRBV9|TRBJ2-1|few
TGTGCCAGCAGCCCCCCGGGACGGAACAATGAGCAGTTCTTC
CASSPPGRNNEQFF
>TRBD1|TRBV4-2|TRBJ2-7|NA
TGTGCCAGCAGCCTAGCAGACAGGGCCTCCGCTTCCGAGCAGTACTTC
CASSLADRASASEQYF
>TRBD2|TRBV9|TRBJ2-1|few
TGTGCCAGCAGCGCCTCTAGCGGCAGTGAGCAGTTCTTC
CASSASSGSEQFF
>TRBD1|TRBV15|TRBJ2-1|NA
TGTGCCACCAGCAGAGACAGGGGGCCCCCTTACAATGAGCAGTTCTTC
CATSRDRGPPYNEQFF
>NA|TRBV6-6|TRBJ1-1|few
TGTGCCAGCAGCCCCGGTAAAAACACTGAAGCTTTCTTT
CASSPGKNTEAFF
>TRBD1|TRBV7-9|TRBJ2-1|NA
TGTGCCAGCAGCCTGGGACAGGGGCACTACAATGAGCAGTTCTTC
CASSLGQGHYNEQFF